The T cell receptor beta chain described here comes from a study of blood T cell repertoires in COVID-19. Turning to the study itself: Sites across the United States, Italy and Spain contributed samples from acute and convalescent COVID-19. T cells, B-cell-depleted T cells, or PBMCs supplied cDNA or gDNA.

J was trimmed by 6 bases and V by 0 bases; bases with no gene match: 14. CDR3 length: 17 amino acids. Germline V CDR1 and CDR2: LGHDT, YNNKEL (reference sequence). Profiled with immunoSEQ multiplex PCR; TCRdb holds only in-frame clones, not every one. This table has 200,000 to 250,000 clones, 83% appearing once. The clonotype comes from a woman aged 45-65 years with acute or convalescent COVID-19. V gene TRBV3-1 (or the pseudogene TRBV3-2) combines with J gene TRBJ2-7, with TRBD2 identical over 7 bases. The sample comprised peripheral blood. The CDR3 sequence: CASSQEGYFGLGPEQYF. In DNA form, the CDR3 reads TGTGCCAGCAGCCAAGAGGGGTATTTTGGACTAGGTCCCGAGCAGTACTTC.